What follows describes a single T cell receptor beta chain. These data come from a study of Ad26.COV2.S vaccination and SARS-CoV-2 variants. Some clones are missing from TCRdb's copy, which holds only in-frame ones; the method was immunoSEQ multiplex PCR. The profile shows 350,000 to 600,000 clones, 70% to 90% of them singletons. Germline V gives CDR1 SGHRS, CDR2 YFSETQ. This CDR3 contains 15 residues. V lost 3 bases to trimming and J lost 6 bases; unmatched junction nucleotides: 9. Treatment indicated: around 19 received Ad26.COV2.S at low or high dose, single or two shots; several received placebo; per-sample allocation not given. Each sample was drawn 63 days after the first injection (of vaccine or placebo).

The clonotype originates from a person between 18 and 65 years old who received the Ad26.COV2.S COVID-19 vaccine or a placebo. The chain recombines TRBV5-1 with TRBJ1-2, with TRBD1 matching 9 bases. The sequencing here drew on peripheral blood, taken in a trial of Ad26.COV2.S vaccine versus placebo. CDR3 amino acids: CASSSSTGTGNGYTF. DNA for the CDR3: TGCGCCAGCAGCTCTAGCACCGGGACAGGGAATGGCTACACCTTC. Drawing the rest from reference TRBV5-1 and TRBJ1-2, the complete variable domain is KAGVTQTPRYLIKTRGQQVTLSCSPISGHRSVSWYQQTPGQGLQFLFEYFSETQRNKGNFPGRFSGRQFSNSRSEMNVSTLELGDSALYLCASSSSTGTGNGYTFGSGTRLTVV.